The 6 T cell receptor beta chains below were found in one sample sequenced in a study of metastatic and nonmetastatic thyroid tumors (dated by TCRdb to between 2020 and 2021). Library creation used PCR. Sequenced on an Illumina HiSeq 4000. In-frame beta chains were kept once TCRdb had trimmed the public reads at Q25 with fastp and called clones with MiXCR. A total of under 20,000 clones appear in this sample, around 30% of them only once. Approximately 26% of the sample comes from the top ten. No patient had received any treatment before thyroid surgery. The sample comprised tumor tissue. These TCRs come from a male donor with papillary thyroid cancer or a benign thyroid nodule (not recorded which). Some clones in this sample may be carry-over from other donors' samples.

The rearrangement uses TRBV25-1 and TRBJ2-3; the D gene is possibly TRBD2 (6 bases). The V gene lost 3 bases and the J gene lost 2 bases, with 15 bases spanning the gap. Germline V gene sequence: CDR1 MGHDK, CDR2 SYGVNS. The CDR3 is 16 amino acids. This CDR3 is CASSEEGTVYTDTQYF. CDR3 coding DNA: TGTGCCAGCAGTGAGGAGGGGACGGTCTACACAGATACGCAGTATTTT.

The J gene is TRBJ2-1, the V gene TRBV11-2, with unresolved D. V was pared by 4 bases and J by 0 bases, with 13 bases between. The CDR3 consists of 16 residues. Germline-derived CDR1 and CDR2 are SGHAT and FQNNGV. Written as DNA, the CDR3 is TGTGCCAGCAGCTCTCGCCAGAGCGCCTCCTACAATGAGCAGTTCTTC. It specifies CASSSRQSASYNEQFF.

The V and J genes are TRBV11-3 and TRBJ2-2; D is uncertain. In germline, CDR1 is SGHNT, CDR2 YENEEA. The CDR3 contains 13 residues. Trimming left V 0 bases short and J 6 bases short, with 5 bases between. CDR3 sequence: CASSLEAAGELFF. CDR3 DNA sequence: TGTGCCAGCAGCTTAGAGGCGGCCGGGGAGCTGTTTTTT.

Regarding this clone: A clone one base away is much larger, so this may be a read error. The chain employs TRBV19 and TRBJ2-5; maybe TRBD2 (6 bases). Germline V CDR1 and CDR2: LNHDA, SQIVND (reference sequence). This CDR3 has 12 residues. In DNA form, the CDR3 reads TGTGTCAGTAGAGGGAGGCAAGAGACCCAGTACTTC. Encoded protein: CVSRGRQETQYF.

This clone was seen many times. V is TRBV6-6 and J is TRBJ1-3; 10 bases agree with TRBD1. The trim removed 8 bases at V and 3 bases at J, leaving 19 bases unmatched. This CDR3 is 19 amino acids long. Germline values: CDR1 MNHNY, CDR2 SVGAGI (reference sequence). CDR3 protein: CASGPNRLRQGAFGNTIYF. The CDR3 DNA follows: TGTGCCAGCGGCCCAAACCGCCTAAGACAGGGGGCATTTGGAAACACCATATATTTT.

At least ten counts were recorded for this clone. The chain couples TRBV5-1 to TRBJ2-1; tentative D call: TRBD1 (5 bases). The CDR3 length is 15 residues. The germline V and J ends were trimmed by 2 bases and 9 bases, with 18 bases remaining between them. Germline V gene data show CDR1 as SGHRS and CDR2 as YFSETQ. CDR3 sequence (DNA): TGCGCCAGCAGCTTAACCCCAGGGTTGGGTAGTGAGCAGTTCTTC. As protein: CASSLTPGLGSEQFF.